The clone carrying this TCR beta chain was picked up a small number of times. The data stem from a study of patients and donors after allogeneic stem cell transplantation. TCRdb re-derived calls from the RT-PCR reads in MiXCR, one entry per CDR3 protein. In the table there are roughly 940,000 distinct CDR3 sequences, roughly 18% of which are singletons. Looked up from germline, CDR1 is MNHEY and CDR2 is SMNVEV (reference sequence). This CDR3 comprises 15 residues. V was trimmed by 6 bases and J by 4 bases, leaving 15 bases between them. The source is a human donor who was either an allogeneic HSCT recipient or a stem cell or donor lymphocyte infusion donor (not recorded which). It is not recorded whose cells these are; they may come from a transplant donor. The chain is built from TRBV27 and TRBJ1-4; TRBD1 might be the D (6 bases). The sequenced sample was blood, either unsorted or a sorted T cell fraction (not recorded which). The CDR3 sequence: CASSSPRTDNEKLFF. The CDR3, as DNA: TGTGCCAGCAGCTCCCCCCGGACAGATAATGAAAAACTGTTTTTT.